These 28 T cell receptor beta chains share one sample of origin, sequenced in a study of identical twins. TCRdb re-analysed the 5' RACE reads in MiXCR, keeping a single row per CDR3 protein. The data show a few hundred thousand distinct CDR3 sequences, 20% to 25% seen once. These data were also reused for a study on T cells expressing NK-cell markers.

The sequenced sample consisted of CD4+ T cells sorted from blood. The receptors here all came from a woman aged 18 to 35 in good health.

This sequence joins TRBV6-4 and TRBJ2-2; D gene uncertain. Germline CDR1 and CDR2: MRHNA and SNTAGT. V was pared by 9 bases and J by 4 bases, with 6 bases between. The CDR3 runs to 11 residues. CDR3 residues: CARNPTGELFF. The CDR3 DNA reads TGTGCCAGAAACCCCACCGGGGAGCTGTTTTTT.

This clonotype occurred a few times. This chain connects TRBV27 to TRBJ2-7; D is unclear. From germline, CDR1 is MNHEY and CDR2 SMNVEV (reference sequence). The CDR3 contains 14 residues. The V gene lost 3 bases and the J gene lost 0 bases, with 9 bases spanning the gap. In DNA, the CDR3 is TGTGCCAGCAGTTTTCCACCGAGCTCCTACGAGCAGTACTTC. It specifies CASSFPPSSYEQYF.

This chain uses TRBV19 with TRBJ1-1, with D uncertain. CDR3 length equals 11 residues. Deletions cut 7 bases from V and 6 bases from J, with 9 bases between. Looked up from germline, CDR1 is LNHDA and CDR2 is SQIVND (reference sequence). The CDR3 coding sequence is TGTGCCAGTATTTCATCCTCTGAAGCTTTCTTT. This encodes CASISSSEAFF.

This clonotype was recorded a few times. The rearrangement uses TRBV11-1 and TRBJ1-1; D unresolved. Deletions cut 1 base from V and 7 bases from J, with 7 bases between. The CDR3 consists of 12 residues. CDR1 is SGHAT and CDR2 is FQDESV in the germline V gene (reference sequence). The CDR3, as DNA: TGTGCCAGCAGCTTAGGGGTTGGTGAAGCTTTCTTT. This sequence encodes CASSLGVGEAFF.

A remark on this clonotype: The germline gene is not matched at one end of the junction; a read error may be the cause. The CDR3 nucleotides are TGTGCCAGCAGCAAAGAGGGAACTAATTCACCCCTCCACTTT. It yields the protein CASSKEGTNSPLHF. The J gene is TRBJ1-6, the V gene TRBV3-1; the D is unclear. This CDR3 comprises 14 residues. Per germline, CDR1 LGHDT and CDR2 YNNKEL (reference sequence).

The rearrangement uses TRBV20-1 and TRBJ2-5; a weak D match, TRBD2 (6 bases). V lost 5 bases and J 2 bases, leaving 12 bases between the germline ends. Looked up from germline, CDR1 is DFQATT and CDR2 is SNEGSKA (reference sequence). This CDR3 is 13 amino acids long. For the CDR3, the DNA is TGCAGTGCTGGCGGGACGCCGCAAGAGACCCAGTACTTC. This sequence encodes CSAGGTPQETQYF.

The J gene is TRBJ2-5, the V gene TRBV10-3, with D uncertain. This CDR3 comprises 14 residues. Trimming removed 0 bases at V and 5 bases at J, with 10 bases between. CDR1 is ENHRY and CDR2 is SYGVKD in the germline V gene. For the CDR3, the DNA is TGTGCCATCAGTGAGTCGGGCCAGGAGGAGACCCAGTACTTC. It encodes CAISESGQEETQYF.

This clonotype was picked up a small number of times. The gene calls are TRBV20-1 and TRBJ2-1; TRBD1 is a possible D gene (6 bases). The CDR3 has 12 residues. Germline CDR1 and CDR2: DFQATT and SNEGSKA (reference sequence). Deletions cut 4 bases from V and 7 bases from J, with 11 bases between. The CDR3 nucleotides read TGCAGTGCTAACAGGGCGGAAAATGAGCAGTTCTTC. Translation gives CSANRAENEQFF.

The chain couples TRBV5-6 to TRBJ1-2, with a tentative D call TRBD1 (5 bases). The CDR3 is made up of 12 amino acids. Trimming shortened V by 6 bases and J by 6 bases, and 12 bases separated the two germline ends. CDR1 SGHDT and CDR2 YYEEEE come from the germline V gene. Here the CDR3 reads CASIREGDGYTF. CDR3 bases: TGTGCCAGCATCCGGGAAGGGGATGGCTACACCTTC.

This clonotype was seen a handful of times. The CDR3 is CASSLRPGTGGTDTQYF. CDR3 DNA sequence: TGTGCCAGCAGCCTCAGACCCGGGACAGGGGGGACAGATACGCAGTATTTT. The chain recombines TRBV7-2 with TRBJ2-3; 11 bases fit TRBD1. The germline CDR1 and CDR2 sequences are SGHTA and FQGNSA. The CDR3 consists of 17 residues. Trimming removed 5 bases from V and 3 bases from J; junction bases left unmatched: 10.

This chain joins TRBV29-1 and TRBJ2-1, with TRBD2 identical over 11 bases. V shed 7 bases, J shed 10 bases, and the junction held 12 bases outside the gene matches. This CDR3 is 14 amino acids long. Germline CDR1 and CDR2: SQVTM and ANQGSEA. CDR3 residues: CSGQTSGTGEEQFF. In DNA form, the CDR3 reads TGCAGCGGCCAGACTAGCGGGACGGGTGAGGAGCAGTTCTTC.

The V and J genes are TRBV7-9 and TRBJ1-1; D perhaps matches TRBD1 (5 bases). The CDR3 has 12 amino acids. The V end was cut by 5 bases, the J end by 8 bases, with 12 bases between. Germline V CDR1 and CDR2: SEHNR, FQNEAQ (reference sequence). For the CDR3, the DNA is TGTGCCAGCAGCCCGGGACGGATAGAAGCTTTCTTT. Translation gives CASSPGRIEAFF. Using reference TRBV7-9 and TRBJ1-1 for the parts outside the CDR3, the full variable domain is DTGVSQNPRHKITKRGQNVTFRCDPISEHNRLYWYRQTLGQGPEFLTYFQNEAQLEKSRLLSDRFSAERPKGSFSTLEIQRTEQGDSAMYLCASSPGRIEAFFGQGTRLTVV.

V is TRBV20-1 and J is TRBJ2-1; D possibly corresponds to TRBD1 (6 bases). From germline, CDR1 is DFQATT and CDR2 SNEGSKA (reference sequence). V gave up 3 bases and J gave up 9 bases, with 21 bases separating them. This CDR3 region has 15 residues. CDR3 sequence: CSARSGALYGGEQFF. The CDR3 DNA sequence: TGCAGTGCTAGGTCAGGGGCCCTCTATGGAGGTGAGCAGTTCTTC.

This clonotype came up many times. J is TRBJ2-1 and V is TRBV20-1; the D is unclear. Trimming took 0 bases from V and 2 from J, leaving 11 bases between them. The CDR3 is 15 amino acids. Germline V gives CDR1 DFQATT, CDR2 SNEGSKA (reference sequence). CDR3 DNA sequence: TGCAGTGCTAGAGAACATTCGACCGCCTACAATGAGCAGTTCTTC. Protein sequence: CSAREHSTAYNEQFF.

This clonotype was seen a few times. This rearrangement joins TRBV4-3 to TRBJ2-2, with D possibly matching TRBD1 (5 bases). CDR1 is LGHNA, CDR2 YSLEER, per germline. Trimming removed 0 bases from V and 3 bases from J, with 11 bases in between. The CDR3 covers 16 residues. CDR3 nucleotide sequence: TGCGCCAGCAGCCAAGACTACAGGCAAGACACCGGGGAGCTGTTTTTT. Translating it yields CASSQDYRQDTGELFF.

The rearrangement uses TRBV25-1 and TRBJ2-1, with no clear D. Germline loops: CDR1 MGHDK, CDR2 SYGVNS. V lost 1 base, J lost 15 bases, and 13 bases lay in between. This CDR3 has 12 residues. CDR3 sequence reads: CASSESASGRFF. The CDR3 DNA sequence: TGTGCCAGCAGTGAATCGGCGTCTGGCCGGTTCTTC.

This clonotype was detected only a few times. V and J are TRBV5-1 and TRBJ2-1; D gene unclear. Germline V CDR1 and CDR2: SGHRS, YFSETQ. The CDR3 loop spans 15 amino acids. V lost 2 bases and J 0 bases, leaving 9 bases between the germline ends. The CDR3 is CASSFVRNSYNEQFF. The CDR3 DNA reads TGCGCCAGCAGCTTTGTTAGGAACTCCTACAATGAGCAGTTCTTC.

In this sample, this clonotype turned up a few times. This rearrangement joins TRBV5-1 to TRBJ1-2, with D hard to call. The length of the CDR3 is 12 residues. CDR1 and CDR2 from the germline V gene are SGHRS and YFSETQ. Trimming took 0 bases from V and 6 from J, leaving 6 bases between them. In DNA, the CDR3 is TGCGCCAGCAGCTTGGAAGGGAATGGCTACACCTTC. Translated: CASSLEGNGYTF.

Only a few counts were recorded for this clonotype. CDR3 DNA sequence: TGTGCCAGCAGTCCCGACGGGGACACAGATACGCAGTATTTT. Translation: CASSPDGDTDTQYF. This chain links TRBV12-3 or TRBV12-4 with TRBJ2-3; maybe TRBD2 (5 bases). Trimming took off 5 bases at V and 2 bases at J, with 11 bases between the two ends. The CDR3 length is 14 residues.

This sequence joins TRBV6-2 or TRBV6-3 and TRBJ2-7; no reliable D call. V lost 6 bases, J lost 3 bases, and 9 bases lay in between. Germline V gene lookup returns CDR1 MNHEY and CDR2 SVGEGT. The length of the CDR3 is 12 residues. CDR3 amino acids: CASSPDHYEQYF. CDR3 DNA sequence: TGTGCCAGCAGCCCCGACCACTACGAGCAGTACTTC.

V gene TRBV20-1 combines with J gene TRBJ1-2; D is ambiguous. Trimming took off 3 bases at V and 0 bases at J, with 17 bases between the two ends. CDR1 DFQATT and CDR2 SNEGSKA come from the germline V gene (reference sequence). CDR3 size: 16 residues. The CDR3 coding sequence is TGCAGTGCTAGGGGTCGGTTTCTTACGGCTAACTATGGCTACACCTTC. It is translated as CSARGRFLTANYGYTF.

The sample holds many counts of this clonotype. This chain connects TRBV14 to TRBJ1-3, with D unresolved. V lost 4 bases and J lost 0, with 1 base in between. This CDR3 is built from 12 residues. Germline CDR1 SGHDN, CDR2 FVKESK. The CDR3 loop is CASSRSGNTIYF. In nucleotides, the CDR3 is TGTGCCAGCAGCCGCTCTGGAAACACCATATATTTT.

This rearrangement joins TRBV5-6 to TRBJ2-5; a weak D match, TRBD1 (6 bases). CDR1 and CDR2 (germline): SGHDT, YYEEEE. The CDR3 has 16 residues. V lost 5 bases and J 7 bases, leaving 24 bases between the germline ends. This CDR3 reads CASSLRDTRRIWTQYF. The CDR3 coding sequence is TGTGCCAGCAGTTTAAGGGACACCAGGAGAATTTGGACCCAGTACTTC.

The chain is built from TRBV29-1 and TRBJ2-1, with D maybe TRBD2 (6 bases). The V end lost 5 bases, the J end lost 3 bases, and 17 bases lay between the germline ends. Germline assignment: CDR1 SQVTM and CDR2 ANQGSEA. This CDR3 region has 15 residues. The CDR3 DNA reads TGCAGCGTTAAGGGAGGCCAGGGTGTCTACAATGAGCAGTTCTTC. It specifies CSVKGGQGVYNEQFF.

There are a few counts of this clonotype. The chain is built from TRBV10-3 and TRBJ1-2; D gene uncertain. The V gene lost 7 bases and the J gene lost 4 bases, with 10 bases spanning the gap. The CDR3 runs to 12 residues. Per the germline V gene, CDR1 is ENHRY and CDR2 is SYGVKD. The CDR3 is CAITVGFYGYTF. The CDR3 DNA is TGTGCCATCACTGTTGGGTTCTATGGCTACACCTTC.

In its sample, this clonotype was seen a few times. The chain employs TRBV7-2 and TRBJ2-1; possible D gene TRBD1, 5 bases. The germline CDR1 and CDR2 sequences are SGHTA and FQGNSA. V was clipped by 2 bases and J by 2 bases, with 10 bases between them. CDR3 length equals 15 residues. The CDR3 is CASSLFQGPYNEQFF. The CDR3 DNA reads TGTGCCAGCAGCTTATTTCAGGGCCCCTACAATGAGCAGTTCTTC.

The V gene is TRBV13, the J gene TRBJ2-1; 12 bases match TRBD2. The junction had 6 bases not matched to a gene; V was cut back by 2 bases and J by 7 bases. The CDR3 is made up of 16 amino acids. From germline, CDR1 is PRHDT and CDR2 FYEKMQ (reference sequence). The CDR3: CASSLLGTSGWNEQFF. CDR3 nucleotides: TGTGCCAGCAGCTTATTGGGGACTAGCGGGTGGAATGAGCAGTTCTTC.

The gene calls are TRBV29-1 and TRBJ2-1; no reliable D call. Looked up from germline, CDR1 is SQVTM and CDR2 is ANQGSEA. This CDR3 has 15 residues. Trimming took 6 bases from V and 6 from J, leaving 21 bases between them. CDR3 in DNA: TGCAGCGTGGCATGGAGATATGGCGACGGCAATGAGCAGTTCTTC. It translates to CSVAWRYGDGNEQFF.